The 14 T cell receptor beta chains below come from one sample, sequenced in a study of shared clonotypes between healthy human individuals. Using immunoSEQ multiplex PCR, the repertoire was profiled, and TCRdb retains in-frame clones only, with some absent. The data show about 2.4 million clones, with around 90% seen just once and over 0.12% held by the top ten. The sequenced sample was naive CD4+ T cells sorted from blood. As for subset: CD45RA+ positively selected. These receptors originate from a man aged 18 to 30 in good health.

The chain uses TRBV5-8 and TRBJ1-5; TRBD1 aligns across 11 bases. Trimming removed 6 bases from V and 7 bases from J; junction bases left unmatched: 9. There are 15 residues in the CDR3. The germline V gene encodes CDR1 SGHTS and CDR2 YDEGEE. This chain's CDR3 is CASNPGQGVGQPQHF. The CDR3 DNA sequence: TGTGCCAGCAACCCGGGACAGGGGGTGGGGCAGCCCCAGCATTTT. The complete variable domain, with remaining parts taken from reference TRBV5-8 and TRBJ1-5, reads EAGVTQSPTHLIKTRGQQATLRCSPISGHTSVYWYQQALGLGLQFLLWYDEGEERNRGNFPPRFSGRQFPNYSSELNVNALELEDSALYLCASNPGQGVGQPQHFGDGTRLSIL.

With regard to this clone: The sample contains more than one DNA sequence encoding this CDR3. The rearrangement joins TRBV11-2 to TRBJ1-1; D uncertain. The length of the CDR3 is 13 residues. The V gene's germline CDR1 is SGHAT and CDR2 FQNNGV. The ends were cut back, 5 bases at V and 0 bases at J, with 7 bases in the middle. The CDR3 DNA is TGTGCCAGCAGCCCTACCTTGAACACTGAAGCTTTCTTT. Protein sequence: CASSPTLNTEAFF.

The rearrangement uses TRBV7-9 and TRBJ2-6; TRBD1 aligns across 10 bases. Losses at the gene ends were 4 bases for V and 3 bases for J; bases not matched to a gene: 9. This CDR3 is built from 18 residues. Looked up from germline, CDR1 is SEHNR and CDR2 is FQNEAQ (reference sequence). CDR3: CASSYRPGTGVGANVLTF. Here the CDR3 DNA reads TGTGCCAGCAGCTACCGCCCCGGGACAGGGGTTGGGGCCAACGTCCTGACTTTC.

The CDR3 is CASSLALGYQPQHF. The CDR3 coding sequence is TGTGCCAGCAGCTTAGCGCTGGGCTATCAGCCCCAGCATTTT. V usage is TRBV7-6 and J usage is TRBJ1-5; no firm D call. This CDR3 comprises 14 residues. V was trimmed by 0 bases and J by 5 bases, leaving 8 bases between them. CDR1 is SGHVS, CDR2 FNYEAQ, per germline.

The J gene is TRBJ2-4, the V gene TRBV10-2; TRBD2 is a possible D gene (5 bases). Trimming stripped 4 bases from V and 6 bases from J, with 7 bases between. Germline CDR1 WSHSY, CDR2 SAAADI. The CDR3 totals 12 residues. For the CDR3, the DNA is TGCGCCAGCAGTGCGGGGAGAAACATTCAGTACTTC. Amino acid sequence: CASSAGRNIQYF.

The chain recombines TRBV6-5 with TRBJ2-7; no definite D call. The V gene's germline CDR1 is MNHEY and CDR2 SVGAGI. V dropped 5 bases and J dropped 9 bases, with 17 bases sitting between them. The CDR3 totals 13 residues. The CDR3 DNA reads as TGTGCCAGCAGTCAAGGTCCAACTTATGGGCAGTACTTC. The encoded protein is CASSQGPTYGQYF.

Notes on this clone: The identical CDR3 is also encoded by other nucleotide sequences in the sample. The rearrangement joins TRBV5-4 to TRBJ1-6; maybe TRBD1 (5 bases). From germline, CDR1 is SGHNT and CDR2 YYREEE (reference sequence). With 1 base removed from V and 6 bases from J, the gap between germline ends came to 8 bases. CDR3 length: 14 residues. CDR3 DNA sequence: TGTGCCAGCAGCTTGCGGGACCGTAATTCACCCCTCCACTTT. Amino acids: CASSLRDRNSPLHF.

Of note for this clone: Additional DNA sequences in this sample encode the identical CDR3. The rearrangement uses TRBV9 and TRBJ2-2; TRBD2 is a possible D gene (5 bases). Germline-derived CDR1 and CDR2 are SGDLS and YYNGEE. The CDR3 runs 15 residues. Between the trimmed V and J ends, which lost 0 bases and 4 bases, there was a span of 10 bases. CDR3 DNA: TGTGCCAGCAGCGTAGCTCGACGGGGCACCGGGGAGCTGTTTTTT. Translated, it gives CASSVARRGTGELFF.

CDR3 sequence reads: CASSLYAPGQGSSGTGELFF. CDR3 nucleotide sequence: TGCGCCAGCAGCCTCTACGCTCCGGGACAGGGGTCGTCCGGTACCGGGGAGCTGTTTTTT. V is TRBV4-3 and J is TRBJ2-2, with 10 bases identical to TRBD1. V was pared by 4 bases and J by 5 bases, with 19 bases of the junction left unmatched. Germline CDR1 LGHNA, CDR2 YSLEER. The CDR3 runs to 20 residues.

The genes are TRBV6-1 and TRBJ1-6, with a weak D call TRBD1 (5 bases). CDR3 length: 16 residues. The ends were cut back, 2 bases at V and 4 bases at J, with 12 bases in the middle. Germline V lookup: CDR1 MNHNS, CDR2 SASEGT. The CDR3, as DNA: TGTGCCAGCAGTGAATCCTTGGGGCTGTATAATTCACCCCTCCACTTT. It codes for CASSESLGLYNSPLHF.

Here the CDR3 DNA reads TGCGCCAGCAGCCAAGATGGCTCGACAGGTGCAGATACGCAGTATTTT. Its protein product is CASSQDGSTGADTQYF. This chain joins TRBV4-3 and TRBJ2-3; maybe TRBD1 (6 bases). Germline V gene data show CDR1 as LGHNA and CDR2 as YSLEER. The CDR3 covers 16 residues. Trimming stripped 0 bases from V and 4 bases from J, with 14 bases between.

This clone was seen a single time. The CDR3 region has the DNA TGTGCCAGCAGCCCGCTGGGGCAGTCTGCCACAGATACGCAGTATTTT. Translating it yields CASSPLGQSATDTQYF. The chain combines TRBV7-2 with TRBJ2-3; TRBD1 is a possible D gene (5 bases). V lost 5 bases and J lost 2, with 17 bases in between. The CDR3 has 16 amino acids. The germline V gene has CDR1 SGHTA and CDR2 FQGNSA. Combining the CDR3 with reference TRBV7-2 and TRBJ2-3 gives the whole variable domain GAGVSQSPSNKVTEKGKDVELRCDPISGHTALYWYRQSLGQGLEFLIYFQGNSAPDKSGLPSDRFSAERTGGSVSTLTIQRTQQEDSAVYLCASSPLGQSATDTQYFGPGTRLTVL.

The rearrangement uses TRBV4-3 and TRBJ2-1, with TRBD2 matching over 12 bases. The CDR3 is 15 amino acids. Trimming took 1 base from V and 8 from J; bases not matched to a gene: 3. Germline V gene data show CDR1 as LGHNA and CDR2 as YSLEER. Here the CDR3 reads CASSQGTSGNYEQFF. For the CDR3, the DNA is TGCGCCAGCAGCCAAGGGACTAGCGGGAACTATGAGCAGTTCTTC.

This clone showed up just a few times. The rearrangement joins TRBV20-1 to TRBJ1-1, with D uncertain. Trimming took off 7 bases at V and 4 bases at J, with 7 bases between the two ends. The CDR3 contains 10 residues. From germline, CDR1 is DFQATT and CDR2 SNEGSKA (reference sequence). The chain's CDR3 is CSGATTEAFF. For the CDR3, the DNA is TGCAGTGGTGCGACCACTGAAGCTTTCTTT.